The 11 T cell receptor beta chains listed next were all sequenced from one sample in a study of cytomegalovirus exposure and HLA in healthy donors (dated by TCRdb to 2016 to 2017). To prepare the library, the immunoSEQ multiplex PCR assay was applied. For the multiplex PCR, a mixture combining 60 forward primers for TCR Vbeta segments and 13 reverse primers for TCR Jbeta segments was used. TCRdb limited this immuneACCESS table to in-frame rearrangements with V and J called. A share of clones is missing; checked studies link under half to unresolved V genes, and the rest is unexplained. The sample's own table lists 85,000 to 110,000 clones. Jointly, the top ten make up about 3% of the sample. The sequenced material came from PBMCs. Receptors were obtained from a man aged 40-50 years in good health and CMV-seronegative.

The V and J genes are TRBV6-5 and TRBJ2-7; no reliable D call. This CDR3 is built from 12 residues. CDR1 MNHEY and CDR2 SVGAGI come from the germline V gene. V shed 5 bases and J shed 5 bases, with 10 bases lying between them. CDR3: CASSGELDEQYF. CDR3 nucleotide sequence: TGTGCCAGCAGTGGAGAGTTAGACGAGCAGTACTTC.

The chain is built from TRBV7-7 and TRBJ2-1; 7 bases line up with TRBD2. V lost 2 bases and J lost 9; bases outside the gene matches: 1. CDR1 and CDR2 from the germline V gene are SSHAT and FNYEAQ (reference sequence). The CDR3 is made up of 12 amino acids. As DNA, the CDR3 is TGTGCCAGCAGCTTATGGGGGGGTGAGCAGTTCTTC. Protein: CASSLWGGEQFF.

The chain combines TRBV15 with TRBJ2-7, with TRBD2 identical over 8 bases. The ends lost 3 bases at V and 9 bases at J; junction bases unmatched: 13. This CDR3 has 15 residues. Germline CDR1 LNHNV, CDR2 YYDKDF (reference sequence). In nucleotides, the CDR3 is TGTGCCACCAGCAGTAAATCCAGCGGGGGTACTGTGCAGTACTTC. Its protein is CATSSKSSGGTVQYF.

The chain links TRBV27 to TRBJ2-7; 8 bases are a match to TRBD2. V was pared by 8 bases and J by 4 bases, with 16 bases of the junction left unmatched. The CDR3 is 16 residues long. CDR1 and CDR2 from the germline V gene are MNHEY and SMNVEV (reference sequence). CDR3 in amino acids: CASSKPGISGKYEQYF. CDR3 DNA: TGTGCCAGCTCTAAGCCTGGGATTAGCGGGAAGTACGAGCAGTACTTC.

V usage is TRBV5-1 and J usage is TRBJ2-3, with TRBD1 as a possible D gene (6 bases). V lost 4 bases and J 9 bases, leaving 12 bases between the germline ends. From germline, CDR1 is SGHRS and CDR2 YFSETQ. This CDR3 has 12 residues. This CDR3 is CASSNRDKTQYF. The DNA for the CDR3 is TGCGCCAGCAGCAACCGGGACAAGACGCAGTATTTT.

The V and J genes are TRBV10-3 and TRBJ2-5, with TRBD2 matching over 15 bases. Trimming at V came to 10 bases and at J to 5 bases, leaving 8 bases not matched to a gene. CDR3 length: 15 amino acids. Per the germline V gene, CDR1 is ENHRY and CDR2 is SYGVKD. CDR3 region: CASTQGLAGGETQYF. The CDR3 nucleotides read TGTGCCAGCACCCAAGGACTAGCGGGAGGGGAGACCCAGTACTTC.

The V call is TRBV5-1, the J call TRBJ2-1; 7 positions agree with TRBD2. The CDR3 is 18 residues long. Looked up from germline, CDR1 is SGHRS and CDR2 is YFSETQ. Trimming removed 1 base from V and 7 bases from J; junction bases left unmatched: 17. In nucleotides, the CDR3 is TGCGCCAGCAGCTTGAACTCTGGCGGGAGACTAATTCGGAATGAGCAGTTCTTC. Its protein is CASSLNSGGRLIRNEQFF.

The gene calls are TRBV2 and TRBJ1-1; D possibly corresponds to TRBD1 (5 bases). Trimming took off 6 bases at V and 0 bases at J, with 14 bases between the two ends. This CDR3 region has 15 residues. Germline V gene data show CDR1 as SNHLY and CDR2 as FYNNEI. Here the CDR3 reads CASSKTEPMNTEAFF. The CDR3 coding sequence is TGTGCCAGCAGCAAGACAGAGCCCATGAACACTGAAGCTTTCTTT.

The chain has TRBV30 and TRBJ1-4; D is unclear. CDR1 GTSNPN and CDR2 SVGIG come from the germline V gene (reference sequence). Trimming removed 0 bases from V and 5 bases from J, with 7 bases in between. This CDR3 region has 13 residues. CDR3 coding DNA: TGTGCCTGGAGTGTAACCGGGAATGAAAAACTGTTTTTT. Translated: CAWSVTGNEKLFF.

The J gene is TRBJ2-1, the V gene TRBV30; 11 bases are a match to TRBD2. Germline CDR1 and CDR2: GTSNPN and SVGIG (reference sequence). CDR3 length equals 15 residues. V was pared by 6 bases and J by 6 bases, with 10 bases of the junction left unmatched. The chain's CDR3 is CACPKVAGGPNEQFF. The CDR3 DNA is TGTGCCTGTCCCAAAGTAGCGGGAGGGCCCAATGAGCAGTTCTTC. Full variable domain (outside the CDR3, taken from reference TRBV30 and TRBJ2-1): SQTIHQWPATLVQPVGSPLSLECTVEGTSNPNLYWYRQAAGRGLQLLFYSVGIGQISSEVPQNLSASRPQDRQFILSSKKLLLSDSGFYLCACPKVAGGPNEQFFGPGTRLTVL.

The V and J genes are TRBV2 and TRBJ1-2; D remains unclear. The CDR3 has 11 residues. Germline assignment: CDR1 SNHLY and CDR2 FYNNEI. Deletions cut 9 bases from V and 4 bases from J, with 9 bases between. CDR3 coding DNA: TGTGCCAGTAATTCCGGCTATGGCTACACCTTC. Protein product: CASNSGYGYTF.